The 8 T cell receptor beta chains listed next were all sequenced from one sample in a study of blood T cell repertoires in COVID-19. Sequenced by immunoSEQ multiplex PCR; TCRdb stores in-frame clones only, minus some. The data contain around 250,000 clones, roughly four fifths of them singletons. Sequencing input: peripheral blood. These TCRs come from a man in his fifties with active or convalescent COVID-19.

V is TRBV6-5 and J is TRBJ2-3; 10 nucleotides line up with TRBD2. The CDR3 is 16 amino acids. CDR1 and CDR2 from the germline V gene are MNHEY and SVGAGI. Losses at the gene ends were 4 bases for V and 2 bases for J; bases not matched to a gene: 6. The CDR3 region has the DNA TGTGCCAGCAGTTCGCCAGCGGGGGGGCCCACAGATACGCAGTATTTT. Protein product: CASSSPAGGPTDTQYF.

V is TRBV3-1 (or the pseudogene TRBV3-2) and J is TRBJ2-3; 8 bases align to TRBD2. V gave up 4 bases and J gave up 6 bases; unmatched junction bases: 9. Germline-derived CDR1 and CDR2 are LGHDT and YNNKEL (reference sequence). This CDR3 is 15 amino acids long. This chain's CDR3 is CASSPGLGAGDTQYF. CDR3 sequence (DNA): TGTGCCAGCAGCCCGGGACTAGGCGCCGGGGATACGCAGTATTTT.

This clone was seen a single time. This sequence joins TRBV6-4 and TRBJ1-5; weak D call: TRBD1 (6 bases). The CDR3 loop spans 15 amino acids. CDR1 and CDR2 (germline): MRHNA, SNTAGT. V lost 6 bases to trimming and J lost 3 bases, with 15 bases between them. The CDR3 spells CASRAEQGSNQPQHF. CDR3 DNA sequence: TGTGCCAGCAGAGCAGAACAGGGATCCAATCAGCCCCAGCATTTT.

The CDR3 DNA follows: TGTGCCAGCAGCTTGATTGTACAGGGGACTGAAGCTTTCTTT. This encodes CASSLIVQGTEAFF. V is TRBV5-4 and J is TRBJ1-1; 7 bases map to TRBD1. After removal of 1 base from V and 5 bases from J, the junction contained 5 bases not matched to a gene. The CDR3 covers 14 residues. Germline V gene sequence: CDR1 SGHNT, CDR2 YYREEE (reference sequence).

The gene calls are TRBV6-5 and TRBJ1-6; TRBD1 matches at 9 bases. Germline-derived CDR1 and CDR2 are MNHEY and SVGAGI. The ends lost 6 bases at V and 10 bases at J; junction bases unmatched: 7. This CDR3 contains 14 residues. CDR3 sequence reads: CASRVQGARSPLHF. The CDR3 region has the DNA TGTGCCAGCAGAGTACAGGGGGCGCGATCACCCCTCCACTTT.

The chain employs TRBV4-1 and TRBJ1-2; D call uncertain. V gave up 0 bases and J gave up 0 bases, with 8 bases separating them. The CDR3 is 15 residues long. Germline loops: CDR1 MGHRA, CDR2 YSYEKL. As DNA, the CDR3 is TGCGCCAGCAGCCAAGAAGAGGGTCCTAACTATGGCTACACCTTC. Amino acid sequence: CASSQEEGPNYGYTF.

The J gene is TRBJ1-2, the V gene TRBV13, with 7 bases that match TRBD1. The CDR3 has 15 amino acids. CDR1 PRHDT and CDR2 FYEKMQ come from the germline V gene (reference sequence). V dropped 5 bases and J dropped 2; count of bases not matched to a gene: 8. CDR3 in amino acids: CASSKTGEGNYGYTF. The CDR3 DNA follows: TGTGCCAGCAGCAAAACAGGGGAAGGGAACTATGGCTACACCTTC.

This clone was seen more than once but under ten times. The V call is TRBV9, the J call TRBJ1-3, with D perhaps TRBD1 (5 bases). CDR3 size: 16 residues. The ends were cut back, 0 bases at V and 0 bases at J, with 10 bases in the middle. CDR1 and CDR2 (germline): SGDLS, YYNGEE. The CDR3 coding sequence is TGTGCCAGCAGCGTAGGGCAGGGCCCCTCTGGAAACACCATATATTTT. Its protein is CASSVGQGPSGNTIYF.